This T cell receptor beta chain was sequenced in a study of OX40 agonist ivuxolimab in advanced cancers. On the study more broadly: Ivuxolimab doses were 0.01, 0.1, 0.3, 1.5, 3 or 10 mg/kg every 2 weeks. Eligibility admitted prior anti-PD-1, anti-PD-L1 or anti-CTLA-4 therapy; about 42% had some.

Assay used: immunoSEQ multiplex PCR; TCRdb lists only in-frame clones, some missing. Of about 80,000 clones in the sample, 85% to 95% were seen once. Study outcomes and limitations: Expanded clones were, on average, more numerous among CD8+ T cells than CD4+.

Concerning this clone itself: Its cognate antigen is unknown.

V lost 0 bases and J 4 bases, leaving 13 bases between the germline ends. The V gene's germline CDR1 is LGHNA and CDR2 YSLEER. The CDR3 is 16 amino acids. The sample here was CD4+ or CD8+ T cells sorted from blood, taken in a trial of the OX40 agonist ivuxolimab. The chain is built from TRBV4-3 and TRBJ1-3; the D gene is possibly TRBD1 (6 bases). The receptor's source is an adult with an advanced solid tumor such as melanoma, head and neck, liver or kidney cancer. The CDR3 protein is CASSQEGGVNGNTIYF. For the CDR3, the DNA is TGCGCCAGCAGCCAAGAAGGGGGGGTGAACGGAAACACCATATATTTT.